The rows below give T cell receptor beta chains drawn from one sample of a study of T cell changes during pregnancy in multiple sclerosis. The repertoire was sequenced with immunoSEQ multiplex PCR; TCRdb's copy has only in-frame clones and lacks some. The table has tens of thousands of clones, about 90% seen once; the top ten hold approximately 2%. The starting material was CD4+ T cells from peripheral blood mononuclear cells, obtained after pregnancy. The receptor set was obtained from a female donor in good health, enrolled as a control in a pregnancy study. The CDR3 runs from the conserved cysteine through the conserved F or W. Fields, in order: V gene, J gene, clone size, D gene, CDR3 DNA, CDR3 protein. A D gene is named only where the DNA matches it firmly. Only part of the rows carry a size: once, few, many, or a class if the clone is expanded.

V: TRBV2
J: TRBJ1-5
size: .
D: .
DNA: TGTGCCAGCAACGCAGGGGTCAATCAGCCCCAGCATTTT
CDR3: CASNAGVNQPQHF

V: TRBV7-2
J: TRBJ1-5
size: .
D: TRBD1
DNA: TGTGCCAGCACCATGGGACAGGGGGATCAGCCCCAGCATTTT
CDR3: CASTMGQGDQPQHF

V: TRBV7-2
J: TRBJ1-4
size: once
D: .
DNA: TGTGCCAGCAGCTTATTGGGGAACAGGGCCAATGAAAAACTGTTTTTT
CDR3: CASSLLGNRANEKLFF

V: TRBV29-1
J: TRBJ1-1
size: .
D: TRBD1
DNA: TGCAGCGTTCAGGGACAGGGTGGCGGCACTGAAGCTTTCTTT
CDR3: CSVQGQGGGTEAFF

V: TRBV4-2
J: TRBJ1-3
size: once
D: .
DNA: TGTGCCAGCAGCCACGGAGGGGACGGAAACACCATATATTTT
CDR3: CASSHGGDGNTIYF

V: TRBV5-1
J: TRBJ1-3
size: .
D: TRBD1
DNA: TGCGCCAGCAGCCGAGGACAGGGGGACTTTTTTGGAAACACCATATATTTT
CDR3: CASSRGQGDFFGNTIYF

V: TRBV7-4
J: TRBJ1-5
size: .
D: .
DNA: TGTGCCAGCAGCTTAAACCGGAATGTATGGGAGAATAGCAATCAGCCCCAGCATTTT
CDR3: CASSLNRNVWENSNQPQHF

V: TRBV5-4
J: TRBJ1-3
size: .
D: .
DNA: TGTGCCAGCAGCTGGGGGACAAGCGTGGGAAACACCATATATTTT
CDR3: CASSWGTSVGNTIYF

V: TRBV29-1
J: TRBJ2-7
size: .
D: .
DNA: TGCAGCGTTTGGGACACCGGCCGCGAGCAGTACTTC
CDR3: CSVWDTGREQYF

V: TRBV5-1
J: TRBJ2-3
size: .
D: .
DNA: TGCGCCAGCAGCTTGGGACAGAGCACAGATACGCAGTATTTT
CDR3: CASSLGQSTDTQYF

V: TRBV11-3
J: TRBJ2-5
size: .
D: .
DNA: TGTGCCAGCAGCTTAGGAGGTGGTGAGACCCAGTACTTC
CDR3: CASSLGGGETQYF

V: TRBV20-1
J: TRBJ2-1
size: .
D: .
DNA: TGCAGTGCCCCGGCCAGGGCGGAGTTCTTC
CDR3: CSAPARAEFF

V: TRBV6-1
J: TRBJ1-2
size: .
D: TRBD1
DNA: TGTGCCAGCAGGATTGGGACAGGGAACGGCTACACCTTC
CDR3: CASRIGTGNGYTF

V: TRBV4-1
J: TRBJ2-7
size: .
D: TRBD1
DNA: TGCGCCAGCAGCCTACAATCCGGGACAGGCCCCTACGAGCAGTACTTC
CDR3: CASSLQSGTGPYEQYF

V: TRBV29-1
J: TRBJ2-5
size: .
D: .
DNA: TGCAGCGTTGCTTTGCCCAAGGGGGCCCAGTACTTC
CDR3: CSVALPKGAQYF

V: TRBV4-3
J: TRBJ2-7
size: .
D: TRBD2
DNA: TGCGCCAGCAGCCCCTATAGCGCTAGCGGGAGGATCGAGCAGTACTTC
CDR3: CASSPYSASGRIEQYF

V: TRBV27
J: TRBJ2-7
size: .
D: .
DNA: TGTGCCAGCAGTTCCATTGCTAGCGAGGTCTACGAGCAGTACTTC
CDR3: CASSSIASEVYEQYF

V: TRBV6-5
J: TRBJ2-2
size: .
D: TRBD1
DNA: TGTGCCAGCAGTCTCCGGGACAGGGGCGCCGGGGAGCTGTTTTTT
CDR3: CASSLRDRGAGELFF

V: TRBV28
J: TRBJ1-2
size: .
D: TRBD1
DNA: TGTGCCAGCAGCCCTAGGGGGCGCGGGGGGGGCTACACCTTC
CDR3: CASSPRGRGGGYTF

V: TRBV5-5
J: TRBJ1-3
size: .
D: .
DNA: TGTGCCAGCAGCACCAGACAGGTTTCGGGAAACACCATATATTTT
CDR3: CASSTRQVSGNTIYF

V: TRBV7-2
J: TRBJ2-3
size: .
D: .
DNA: TGTGCCAGCAGCTTAAAGAATTGGAGGGGCACAGATACGCAGTATTTT
CDR3: CASSLKNWRGTDTQYF

V: TRBV7-2
J: TRBJ2-1
size: .
D: .
DNA: TGTGCCAGCAGCCCCTCTGGGCTAACATACAATGAGCAGTTCTTC
CDR3: CASSPSGLTYNEQFF

V: TRBV6-6
J: TRBJ2-7
size: .
D: .
DNA: TGTGCCAGCAGTCCCCTGGCGGGGGCCGACGAGCAGTACTTC
CDR3: CASSPLAGADEQYF

V: TRBV5-6
J: TRBJ2-5
size: .
D: .
DNA: TGTGCCAGCAGCTCCCAGCAACCGCGGGAGACCCAGTACTTC
CDR3: CASSSQQPRETQYF

V: TRBV4-1
J: TRBJ1-5
size: .
D: TRBD1
DNA: TGCGCCAGCAGCCGACAGGGAATCAATCAGCCCCAGCATTTT
CDR3: CASSRQGINQPQHF

V: TRBV6-5
J: TRBJ2-7
size: .
D: TRBD1
DNA: TGTGCCAGCAGTTTGGACAGGGGGGTCGCTCGCGAGCAGTACTTC
CDR3: CASSLDRGVAREQYF

V: TRBV30
J: TRBJ1-5
size: .
D: TRBD1
DNA: TGTGCCTGCGGGACAGGGTCTGAGGCCCAGCATTTT
CDR3: CACGTGSEAQHF

V: TRBV18
J: TRBJ2-1
size: .
D: TRBD1
DNA: TGTGCCAGCTCACCACCGGGACAGGGCCTCTTAAACAATGAGCAGTTCTTC
CDR3: CASSPPGQGLLNNEQFF

V: TRBV2
J: TRBJ1-5
size: .
D: TRBD1
DNA: TGTGCCAGCAGTTGGGGACAGGGGGTGACTGCGATGCCCCAGCATTTT
CDR3: CASSWGQGVTAMPQHF

V: TRBV29-1
J: TRBJ2-4
size: .
D: TRBD2
DNA: TGCAGCGTTGAAGACACGGGGGGTGGCAAAAACATTCAGTACTTC
CDR3: CSVEDTGGGKNIQYF

V: TRBV7-8
J: TRBJ1-3
size: .
D: .
DNA: TGTGCCAGCAGCGCCGACAGGTTTCCCTCTGGAAACACCATATATTTT
CDR3: CASSADRFPSGNTIYF

V: TRBV19
J: TRBJ2-7
size: .
D: TRBD1
DNA: TGTGCCTCAGGGGGCAGCTACGAGCAGTACTTC
CDR3: CASGGSYEQYF

V: TRBV6-5
J: TRBJ2-7
size: .
D: TRBD2
DNA: TGTGCCAGCAGTCGGACTAGCGGGTCCTACGAGCAGTACTTC
CDR3: CASSRTSGSYEQYF

V: TRBV27
J: TRBJ2-2
size: .
D: .
DNA: TGTGCCAGCAGTCCTGACATCGGGGAGCTGTTTTTT
CDR3: CASSPDIGELFF

V: TRBV18
J: TRBJ1-4
size: .
D: TRBD1
DNA: TGTGCCAGCTCACCTTCCGGGACAGGGGTTGAAAAACTGTTTTTT
CDR3: CASSPSGTGVEKLFF

V: TRBV19
J: TRBJ1-5
size: once
D: TRBD1
DNA: TGTGCCAGTAGAAATTGGACAGGGACGGATCAGCCCCAGCATTTT
CDR3: CASRNWTGTDQPQHF